The 27 T cell receptor beta chains in this list originate from one sample, sequenced in a study of CD8 T cells in Susac syndrome. With random hexamers, reverse transcription was performed on about 0.5 to 1 ug of RNA. TCRdb used MiXCR to reprocess the immunoSEQ multiplex PCR reads, holding one entry per CDR3 protein. The table records about 94,000 distinct CDR3 sequences, 85% to 95% of them present only once. Material for sequencing was CD4+ T cells from PBMCs. The receptors stem from a human donor with Susac syndrome.

The J gene is TRBJ2-7, the V gene TRBV3-1; a weak D match, TRBD2 (5 bases). The germline V gene has CDR1 LGHDT and CDR2 YNNKEL (reference sequence). The CDR3 length is 16 residues. V shed 0 bases and J shed 2 bases, with 14 bases lying between them. Written as DNA, the CDR3 is TGTGCCAGCAGCCAAGAAGGAGGAAGGACGACCTACGAGCAGTACTTC. It translates to CASSQEGGRTTYEQYF.

V gene TRBV12-3 or TRBV12-4 combines with J gene TRBJ2-7; TRBD2 might be the D (6 bases). The CDR3 is 15 amino acids. V lost 4 bases and J lost 0, with 13 bases in between. In nucleotides, the CDR3 is TGTGCCAGCAGTTCCATAGCGGTTCGCTCCTACGAGCAGTACTTC. This gives the protein CASSSIAVRSYEQYF.

V gene TRBV20-1 combines with J gene TRBJ1-5; tentatively, D is TRBD1 (6 bases). Between the trimmed V and J ends, which lost 4 bases and 3 bases, there was a span of 13 bases. From germline, CDR1 is DFQATT and CDR2 SNEGSKA (reference sequence). The CDR3 consists of 14 residues. The CDR3 loop is CSATRGENNQPQHF. The DNA for the CDR3 is TGCAGTGCTACAAGGGGGGAAAACAATCAGCCCCAGCATTTT.

This sequence joins TRBV7-9 and TRBJ2-4, with no clear D. The CDR3 has 16 residues. V lost 4 bases to trimming and J lost 3 bases, with 16 bases between them. Germline V CDR1 and CDR2: SEHNR, FQNEAQ (reference sequence). In DNA, the CDR3 is TGTGCCAGCAGCTCAGGCCCCGTGAGTGGCAAAAACATTCAGTACTTC. Residues: CASSSGPVSGKNIQYF.

This rearrangement joins TRBV30 to TRBJ1-1, with D possibly being TRBD1 (5 bases). The CDR3 spans 13 residues. The ends were cut back, 0 bases at V and 4 bases at J, with 9 bases in the middle. CDR1 and CDR2 from the germline V gene are GTSNPN and SVGIG (reference sequence). CDR3 sequence: CAWSVRRGTEAFF. As DNA, the CDR3 is TGTGCCTGGAGTGTAAGGAGGGGCACTGAAGCTTTCTTT.

This chain joins TRBV20-1 and TRBJ2-7; D is perhaps TRBD1 or TRBD2 (7 bases each). There are 14 residues in the CDR3. V lost 6 bases, J lost 1 base, and 16 bases lay in between. Germline CDR1 DFQATT, CDR2 SNEGSKA (reference sequence). CDR3 loop: CSAKRRGGSYEQYF. The CDR3 nucleotides are TGCAGTGCAAAACGCAGGGGGGGTTCCTACGAGCAGTACTTC.

This chain connects TRBV29-1 to TRBJ1-2; weak D call: TRBD1 (6 bases). Trimming pared 7 bases from V and 9 bases from J, leaving 24 bases between. The CDR3 length is 14 residues. Germline assignment: CDR1 SQVTM and CDR2 ANQGSEA. CDR3 sequence: CSAGLADRRNRYTF. The DNA for the CDR3 is TGCAGCGCGGGCCTTGCTGACAGGCGGAATCGCTACACCTTC.

This chain joins TRBV5-6 and TRBJ1-2; 8 bases match TRBD1. CDR3 length equals 15 residues. The V segment lost 4 bases and the J segment 7 bases; nucleotides outside the gene matches: 12. Germline CDR1 reads SGHDT; CDR2 reads YYEEEE. CDR3 bases: TGTGCCAGCAGCGCGACAGGGGTGGGAACTTTTGGCTACACCTTC. Encoded protein: CASSATGVGTFGYTF. Full variable domain (outside the CDR3, taken from reference TRBV5-6 and TRBJ1-2): DAGVTQSPTHLIKTRGQQVTLRCSPKSGHDTVSWYQQALGQGPQFIFQYYEEEERQRGNFPDRFSGHQFPNYSSELNVNALLLGDSALYLCASSATGVGTFGYTFGSGTRLTVV.

This chain connects TRBV7-9 to TRBJ1-5, with D possibly TRBD1 on 5 matching bases. Germline V gives CDR1 SEHNR, CDR2 FQNEAQ (reference sequence). The V end was cut by 2 bases, the J end by 5 bases, with 10 bases between. The length of the CDR3 is 14 residues. CDR3 DNA sequence: TGTGCCAGCAGCTTAACAACAGGCGATCAGCCCCAGCATTTT. Residues: CASSLTTGDQPQHF.

This clonotype has just one count. The rearrangement uses TRBV9 and TRBJ2-1; 11 bases fit TRBD1. This CDR3 is 15 amino acids long. With V trimmed by 3 bases and J by 4 bases, 3 bases remained unmatched. Looked up from germline, CDR1 is SGDLS and CDR2 is YYNGEE. In DNA, the CDR3 is TGTGCCAGCAGCGGCGGACAGGGGGCGTACAATGAGCAGTTCTTC. Its protein product is CASSGGQGAYNEQFF.

V usage is TRBV6-6 and J usage is TRBJ2-5; D remains ambiguous. Germline V gives CDR1 MNHNY, CDR2 SVGAGI (reference sequence). This CDR3 spans 12 amino acids. The germline V and J ends were trimmed by 6 bases and 2 bases, with 7 bases remaining between them. The CDR3 protein is CASRYGQETQYF. The CDR3 region has the DNA TGTGCCAGCAGATACGGACAAGAGACCCAGTACTTC.

The chain's CDR3 is CAWSVLWDSGELFF. In DNA form, the CDR3 reads TGTGCCTGGAGTGTACTATGGGATAGCGGGGAGCTGTTTTTT. The rearrangement links TRBV30 to TRBJ2-2; D is unclear. The CDR3 runs to 14 residues. The V gene's germline CDR1 is GTSNPN and CDR2 SVGIG (reference sequence). Trimming removed 0 bases at V and 7 bases at J, with 12 bases between.

The chain links TRBV5-4 to TRBJ1-1; 8 bases align to TRBD1. Germline V gene data show CDR1 as SGHNT and CDR2 as YYREEE (reference sequence). V dropped 7 bases and J dropped 6; count of bases not matched to a gene: 8. The CDR3 loop spans 13 amino acids. DNA for the CDR3: TGTGCCAGCCGCAGGGGGCAGGGCGCTGAAGCTTTCTTT. It yields the protein CASRRGQGAEAFF. The whole variable domain, remainder taken from reference TRBV5-4 and TRBJ1-1, is ETGVTQSPTHLIKTRGQQVTLRCSSQSGHNTVSWYQQALGQGPQFIFQYYREEENGRGNFPPRFSGLQFPNYSSELNVNALELDDSALYLCASRRGQGAEAFFGQGTRLTVV.

The V gene is TRBV9, the J gene TRBJ2-7; the D is unclear. There are 14 residues in the CDR3. The V end was cut by 6 bases, the J end by 7 bases, with 20 bases between. Germline CDR1 and CDR2: SGDLS and YYNGEE. CDR3 sequence reads: CASIRALRRREQYF. CDR3 DNA: TGTGCCAGCATCCGAGCCCTCCGCAGACGAGAGCAGTACTTC.

This chain uses TRBV30 with TRBJ1-1; D uncertain. The CDR3 is made up of 14 amino acids. Trimming stripped 6 bases from V and 0 bases from J, with 14 bases between. CDR1 and CDR2 (germline): GTSNPN, SVGIG (reference sequence). The CDR3 loop is CACLGSSMNTEAFF. In DNA, the CDR3 is TGTGCCTGTCTTGGTTCGTCCATGAACACTGAAGCTTTCTTT.

The gene calls are TRBV24-1 and TRBJ2-7, with 8 nucleotides matching TRBD2. The junction had 7 bases not matched to a gene; V was cut back by 11 bases and J by 2 bases. The CDR3 has 13 residues. Germline values: CDR1 KGHDR, CDR2 SFDVKD. This CDR3 reads CASPGGGPYEQYF. The CDR3 DNA sequence: TGTGCCAGCCCCGGGGGGGGACCCTACGAGCAGTACTTC.

The rearrangement joins TRBV5-6 to TRBJ1-6; D might be TRBD1 (6 bases). The CDR3 covers 17 residues. Germline loops: CDR1 SGHDT, CDR2 YYEEEE. Trimming took 3 bases from V and 8 from J, leaving 21 bases between them. The CDR3 sequence: CASSSTGSGRGDSPLHF. Written as DNA, the CDR3 is TGTGCCAGCAGCTCCACCGGGAGTGGAAGGGGGGATTCACCCCTCCACTTT.

The chain has TRBV10-3 and TRBJ2-7; tentative D call: TRBD2 (5 bases). Germline assignment: CDR1 ENHRY and CDR2 SYGVKD. There are 14 residues in the CDR3. Trimming shortened V by 6 bases and J by 7 bases, and 19 bases separated the two germline ends. In nucleotides, the CDR3 is TGTGCCATCAGCGGCGGAGGCTCTGGGCTTGAGCAGTACTTC. It codes for CAISGGGSGLEQYF.

V is TRBV18 and J is TRBJ2-5; TRBD1 might be the D (5 bases). Looked up from germline, CDR1 is KGHSH and CDR2 is LQKENI. Trimming removed 2 bases at V and 10 bases at J, with 14 bases between. This CDR3 contains 13 residues. The CDR3 bases are TGTGCCAGCTCACCAGGGGCCAGATCGAGCCAGTACTTC. Translated, it gives CASSPGARSSQYF.

The chain recombines TRBV5-1 with TRBJ2-7; 12 nucleotides agree with TRBD2. J gave up 6 bases and V 0 bases, and 7 bases lay outside the gene matches. Germline lookup yields CDR1 SGHRS and CDR2 YFSETQ. This CDR3 is 16 amino acids long. CDR3 coding DNA: TGCGCCAGCAGCTTGGCGTCTAGCGGGGGGGTAAGCGAGCAGTACTTC. Protein product: CASSLASSGGVSEQYF.

A single count supports this clonotype. CDR3 residues: CAWGPGTPNSPLHF. Here the CDR3 DNA reads TGTGCCTGGGGGCCCGGGACTCCTAATTCACCCCTCCACTTT. This chain connects TRBV30 to TRBJ1-6; possibly TRBD1 for D (5 bases). Germline V gene sequence: CDR1 GTSNPN, CDR2 SVGIG (reference sequence). Trimming left V 5 bases short and J 6 bases short, with 14 bases between. This CDR3 is 14 amino acids long.

V and J are TRBV3-1 and TRBJ1-6; D not certain. CDR3 length equals 16 residues. Trimming removed 3 bases at V and 0 bases at J, with 9 bases between. Germline V gene sequence: CDR1 LGHDT, CDR2 YNNKEL (reference sequence). The CDR3 loop reads CASSQKSRSYNSPLHF. The CDR3 DNA sequence: TGTGCCAGCAGCCAGAAATCCCGCTCCTATAATTCACCCCTCCACTTT.

The gene calls are TRBV6-2 or TRBV6-3 and TRBJ1-2; a possible D gene is TRBD1 (5 bases). Trimming left V 0 bases short and J 6 bases short, with 11 bases between. CDR1 MNHEY and CDR2 SVGEGT come from the germline V gene. The CDR3 loop spans 14 amino acids. Here the CDR3 DNA reads TGTGCCAGCAGTTACTCGGGACCGCGGAATGGCTACACCTTC. It specifies CASSYSGPRNGYTF.

The chain combines TRBV20-1 with TRBJ1-5; possible D gene TRBD1, 5 bases. Trimming pared 5 bases from V and 4 bases from J, leaving 12 bases between. The CDR3 totals 13 residues. Germline values: CDR1 DFQATT, CDR2 SNEGSKA (reference sequence). The chain's CDR3 is CSAPDSPNQPQHF. For the CDR3, the DNA is TGCAGTGCTCCCGACAGCCCTAATCAGCCCCAGCATTTT.

V gene TRBV5-6 combines with J gene TRBJ1-6, with D perhaps TRBD1 (5 bases). CDR1 and CDR2 (germline): SGHDT, YYEEEE. Trimming pared 5 bases from V and 7 bases from J, leaving 16 bases between. The CDR3 is made up of 15 amino acids. CDR3 nucleotide sequence: TGTGCCAGCAGTCCCGACGGTGGGGGGAATTCACCCCTCCACTTT. Amino acids: CASSPDGGGNSPLHF.

The chain carries TRBV12-3 or TRBV12-4 and TRBJ1-2; TRBD1 might be the D (6 bases). This CDR3 contains 14 residues. The V end lost 5 bases, the J end lost 0 bases, and 10 bases lay between the germline ends. CDR3 sequence (DNA): TGTGCCAGCAGTGGGACAAGTTCTAACTATGGCTACACCTTC. This encodes CASSGTSSNYGYTF.

This chain joins TRBV20-1 and TRBJ2-1; D uncertain. Germline-derived CDR1 and CDR2 are DFQATT and SNEGSKA (reference sequence). V was pared by 0 bases and J by 9 bases, with 9 bases between. CDR3 size: 12 residues. CDR3 in amino acids: CSARETQGEQFF. The CDR3 DNA sequence: TGCAGTGCTAGAGAGACGCAAGGTGAGCAGTTCTTC.